Shown below are 23 T cell receptor beta chains from a single sample sequenced in a study of glioma-infiltrating T cells. TCR alpha and beta CDR3 regions were amplified from RNA using iRepertoire nested multiplex PCR. TCRdb itself ran the multiplex PCR reads through MiXCR, one entry per CDR3 protein. The repertoire holds several thousand distinct CDR3 sequences, with roughly 31% as singletons. Sequencing was performed on glioma tissue, nonneoplastic brain tissue, or PBMCs (not recorded which). The receptors originated from a human donor with low-grade glioma or glioblastoma, undergoing nonglioma brain surgery, or in good health (not recorded which).

This clonotype is medium-sized. The gene calls are TRBV18 and TRBJ1-2, with D hard to call. V lost 3 bases and J lost 2, with 13 bases in between. Germline V gene data show CDR1 as KGHSH and CDR2 as LQKENI. The CDR3 sequence is 15 residues long. This CDR3 is CASSPQGRENYGYTF. In DNA form, the CDR3 reads TGTGCCAGCTCACCTCAAGGGCGGGAAAACTATGGCTACACCTTC.

This clonotype is medium-sized within its sample. The genes are TRBV7-2 and TRBJ1-5; a weak D match, TRBD1 (6 bases). The CDR3 is made up of 15 amino acids. The germline gives CDR1 SGHTA, CDR2 FQGNSA. V lost 2 bases, J lost 6 bases, and 14 bases lay in between. The CDR3 DNA is TGTGCCAGCAGCTTAACCCCACAGGGAGGTCAGCCCCAGCATTTT. Protein product: CASSLTPQGGQPQHF.

In this sample, this clonotype is medium-sized. The chain has TRBV20-1 and TRBJ2-2; D call uncertain. CDR1 is DFQATT and CDR2 is SNEGSKA in the germline V gene (reference sequence). This CDR3 region has 11 residues. The germline V and J ends were trimmed by 0 bases and 6 bases, with 2 bases remaining between them. DNA for the CDR3: TGCAGTGCTAGAGAATCCGGGGAGCTGTTTTTT. Its translation: CSARESGELFF.

Regarding this clonotype: One end of the junction fails to match germline, which may point to a read error. The rearrangement uses TRBV7-6 and TRBJ2-7, with D perhaps assigned TRBD1 or TRBD2 (5 bases each). CDR1 is SGHVS, CDR2 FNYEAQ, per germline. This CDR3 contains 13 residues. The chain's CDR3 is CASGLPLEGKQYF. CDR3 nucleotides: TGTGCCAGCGGCTTACCGCTAGAGGGGAAGCAGTACTTC.

By share of the sample, this clonotype is medium-sized. This rearrangement joins TRBV20-1 to TRBJ2-1; 11 positions agree with TRBD2. V lost 4 bases to trimming and J lost 5 bases; unmatched junction nucleotides: 4. Germline V CDR1 and CDR2: DFQATT, SNEGSKA (reference sequence). This CDR3 comprises 14 residues. DNA of the CDR3: TGCAGTGCTACTCTAGCGGGAGGAAACAATGAGCAGTTCTTC. Protein: CSATLAGGNNEQFF.

This sequence joins TRBV20-1 and TRBJ2-5; the match to TRBD1 covers 10 bases. CDR1 and CDR2 from the germline V gene are DFQATT and SNEGSKA (reference sequence). Trimming removed 2 bases from V and 5 bases from J; junction bases left unmatched: 2. The length of the CDR3 is 13 residues. The CDR3, as DNA: TGCAGTGCTAGACGGACAGGGGGGGAGACCCAGTACTTC. It translates to CSARRTGGETQYF.

This clonotype was recorded at least ten times. The chain recombines TRBV10-3 with TRBJ2-7, with 10 bases matching TRBD1. J was trimmed by 5 bases and V by 6 bases; bases with no gene match: 7. Per the germline V gene, CDR1 is ENHRY and CDR2 is SYGVKD. CDR3 length equals 14 residues. CDR3 sequence: CAIRIPGQGHEQYV. DNA for the CDR3: TGTGCCATCAGGATACCGGGACAGGGGCACGAGCAGTACGTC.

This clonotype has at least ten counts. The chain recombines TRBV29-1 with TRBJ2-1, with 9 bases lining up with TRBD2. This CDR3 is 14 amino acids long. V trimming: 6 bases; J trimming: 7 bases; junction bases outside the gene matches: 10. Germline V gene sequence: CDR1 SQVTM, CDR2 ANQGSEA. CDR3 coding DNA: TGCAGCGTGGACAGTTGGCGGGAGGGAAATGAGCAGTTCTTC. This translates into CSVDSWREGNEQFF.

By sample share, this clonotype is medium-sized (0.01 to 0.1%). V and J are TRBV12-3 or TRBV12-4 and TRBJ2-7; no definite D call. The germline V and J ends were trimmed by 6 bases and 0 bases, with 12 bases remaining between them. This CDR3 spans 14 amino acids. The CDR3 DNA reads as TGTGCCAGCAGGTCGACTTCCAGCTCCTACGAGCAGTACTTC. It is translated as CASRSTSSSYEQYF.

This clonotype was observed at least ten times. The genes are TRBV5-4 and TRBJ2-3; D is unresolved. This CDR3 has 15 residues. Germline V CDR1 and CDR2: SGHNT, YYREEE (reference sequence). Trimming shortened V by 0 bases and J by 2 bases, and 10 bases separated the two germline ends. The CDR3 loop is CASSLARSVTDTQYF. CDR3 DNA: TGTGCCAGCAGCTTGGCCAGGTCTGTCACAGATACGCAGTATTTT.

This chain links TRBV7-2 with TRBJ2-3, with a tentative D call TRBD2 (5 bases). From germline, CDR1 is SGHTA and CDR2 FQGNSA. V gave up 1 base and J gave up 9 bases, with 11 bases separating them. The CDR3 is 13 residues long. CDR3 protein: CASSLGGGRTQYF. In DNA, the CDR3 is TGTGCCAGCAGCTTAGGAGGCGGGCGAACGCAGTATTTT.

This clonotype ranks as medium-sized. V and J are TRBV11-1 and TRBJ2-1, with D uncertain. V gave up 6 bases and J gave up 4 bases, with 4 bases separating them. The germline CDR1 and CDR2 sequences are SGHAT and FQDESV (reference sequence). This CDR3 has 11 residues. The CDR3 region is CASSEYNEQFF. CDR3 coding DNA: TGTGCCAGCAGTGAGTACAATGAGCAGTTCTTC.

Sample share makes this clonotype medium-sized. This chain uses TRBV20-1 with TRBJ2-1; D unclear. The V gene's germline CDR1 is DFQATT and CDR2 SNEGSKA (reference sequence). Trimming took off 6 bases at V and 2 bases at J, with 20 bases between the two ends. The CDR3 loop spans 16 amino acids. The CDR3 coding sequence is TGCAGTGCCAAAGGAGCGCGGCTGGGCCCCTACAATGAGCAGTTCTTC. Its translation: CSAKGARLGPYNEQFF.

Comment on this clonotype: Because the CDR3 is missing its conserved closing phenylalanine or tryptophan, this is likely a read error. The limits of the CDR3 on the DNA are not certain, so only TCRdb's listed CDR3 is given. The J gene is TRBJ1-2, the V gene TRBV6-1; the table's D call of TRBD1 was not tested on the DNA. The CDR3 adds up to 17 amino acids, both ends counted. The germline gives CDR1 MNHNS, CDR2 SASEGT. CDR3 sequence reads: CASSGQLDRQANSGYTS.

Details on this clonotype: An end of the junction differs from the germline gene, which may be a read error. J is TRBJ2-6 and V is TRBV6-2 or TRBV6-3; tentatively, D is TRBD2 (6 bases). Looked up from germline, CDR1 is MNHEY and CDR2 is SVGEGT. CDR3 size: 15 residues. CDR3 protein: CASRSPAGASATPSF. CDR3 nucleotides: TGTGCCAGCCGTTCTCCAGCGGGCGCCTCAGCCACGCCGTCTTTT.

With regard to this clonotype: A much more abundant neighbour one base away suggests this may be a read error. The chain couples TRBV7-9 to TRBJ2-1; 7 bases map to TRBD2. The CDR3 totals 15 residues. V lost 2 bases to trimming and J lost 3 bases; unmatched junction nucleotides: 4. Germline-derived CDR1 and CDR2 are SEHNR and FQNEAQ (reference sequence). The CDR3 region has the DNA TGTGCCAGCAGCTTACGGGAGGCGGACTACAATGAGCAGTTCTTC. Amino acid sequence: CASSLREADYNEQFF.

This clonotype has ten or more counts. The genes are TRBV14 and TRBJ2-1, with D uncertain. CDR3 length: 15 residues. Trimming removed 0 bases at V and 7 bases at J, with 13 bases between. CDR1 SGHDN and CDR2 FVKESK come from the germline V gene. The CDR3 is CASSQEGIARNEQFF. The CDR3 bases are TGTGCCAGCAGCCAAGAGGGGATAGCTCGTAATGAGCAGTTCTTC.

This clonotype was seen repeatedly, ten times or more. The J gene is TRBJ2-5, the V gene TRBV12-3 or TRBV12-4; 8 nucleotides agree with TRBD1. V gave up 7 bases and J gave up 4 bases; unmatched junction bases: 8. The CDR3 covers 14 residues. This chain's CDR3 is CASTPRTGIETQYF. As DNA, the CDR3 is TGTGCCAGCACCCCTAGGACAGGGATAGAGACCCAGTACTTC.

This clonotype was seen many times. This chain links TRBV9 with TRBJ2-7; 7 positions agree with TRBD1. The germline V gene encodes CDR1 SGDLS and CDR2 YYNGEE. The CDR3 loop spans 14 amino acids. The trim removed 3 bases at V and 0 bases at J, leaving 3 bases unmatched. The CDR3 DNA sequence: TGTGCCAGCAGCGCTAGGGACAGCTCCTACGAGCAGTACTTC. Its protein product is CASSARDSSYEQYF. Full variable domain (outside the CDR3, taken from reference TRBV9 and TRBJ2-7): DSGVTQTPKHLITATGQRVTLRCSPRSGDLSVYWYQQSLDQGLQFLIQYYNGEERAKGNILERFSAQQFPDLHSELNLSSLELGDSALYFCASSARDSSYEQYFGPGTRLTVT.

This clonotype was counted at least ten times. CDR3 nucleotides: TGTGCCAGCAGCTTGGTCAGGCGATCGTCCTACGAGCAGTACTTC. Translation: CASSLVRRSSYEQYF. The genes are TRBV5-6 and TRBJ2-7; D gene uncertain. This CDR3 is built from 15 residues. Germline loops: CDR1 SGHDT, CDR2 YYEEEE. V gave up 0 bases and J gave up 1 base, with 11 bases separating them.

This clonotype was seen repeatedly, ten times or more. The rearrangement links TRBV10-3 to TRBJ1-1, with TRBD1 matching over 8 bases. Germline values: CDR1 ENHRY, CDR2 SYGVKD. The CDR3 runs to 16 residues. V was pared by 0 bases and J by 4 bases, with 7 bases of the junction left unmatched. The DNA for the CDR3 is TGTGCCATCAGTGAGTCAGGACAGGGAAGGAGCACTGAAGCTTTCTTT. This gives the protein CAISESGQGRSTEAFF.

The chain recombines TRBV7-2 with TRBJ2-6, with D unresolved. The germline V and J ends were trimmed by 3 bases and 4 bases, with 4 bases remaining between them. There are 13 residues in the CDR3. The germline V gene encodes CDR1 SGHTA and CDR2 FQGNSA. CDR3 residues: CASSFSGANVLTF. The CDR3 coding sequence is TGTGCCAGCAGCTTTAGCGGGGCCAACGTCCTGACTTTC. Supplemented by reference TRBV7-2 and TRBJ2-6, the full variable domain reads GAGVSQSPSNKVTEKGKDVELRCDPISGHTALYWYRQSLGQGLEFLIYFQGNSAPDKSGLPSDRFSAERTGGSVSTLTIQRTQQEDSAVYLCASSFSGANVLTFGAGSRLTVL.

By share, this clonotype ranks as large. CDR3 residues: CSARGPTSGRWGEQFF. The CDR3 DNA sequence: TGCAGTGCTAGAGGCCCGACTAGCGGGAGGTGGGGTGAGCAGTTCTTC. The V gene is TRBV20-1, the J gene TRBJ2-1; TRBD2 matches at 13 bases. The length of the CDR3 is 16 residues. Germline CDR1 DFQATT, CDR2 SNEGSKA (reference sequence). The trim removed 1 base at V and 9 bases at J, leaving 9 bases unmatched.